These T cell receptor beta chains were read from a single sample in a study of early T cells in non-severe SARS-CoV-2 infection. TCRdb analysed the 5' RACE reads with MiXCR anew, one entry per CDR3 protein. This table holds approximately 52,000 distinct CDR3 sequences, 15% found once. The specimen comprised whole blood, sampled at baseline. These receptors were taken from an adult who was a healthcare worker with PCR-confirmed SARS-CoV-2 infection or an uninfected control (not recorded which). The CDR3 runs from the conserved cysteine through the conserved F or W. The D gene is left open where the match is weak. Clone sizes are given selectively: once, few, many, or a class where the clone is expanded.

size	D	V	J	CDR3	DNA
few	.	TRBV19	TRBJ2-7	CASSIRRAPYEQYF	TGTGCCAGTAGTATACGGAGGGCCCCCTACGAGCAGTACTTC
.	TRBD1	TRBV20-1	TRBJ1-1	CSVRTGANTEAFF	TGCAGTGTTAGAACAGGGGCCAACACTGAAGCTTTCTTT
.	.	TRBV12-3/TRBV12-4	TRBJ2-7	CASSPRTTYEQYF	TGTGCCAGCAGCCCTAGGACGACCTACGAGCAGTACTTC
.	TRBD1	TRBV20-1	TRBJ1-6	CSARTGGPMDSPLHF	TGCAGTGCTAGGACAGGGGGCCCTATGGATTCACCCCTCCACTTT
many	TRBD2	TRBV11-1	TRBJ2-1	CASSRGAGEMIDEQFF	TGTGCCAGCAGCCGAGGGGCGGGGGAGATGATCGATGAGCAGTTCTTC
many	.	TRBV10-3	TRBJ1-5	CAIGTDSNQPQHF	TGTGCCATCGGAACGGATAGCAATCAGCCCCAGCATTTT
.	TRBD2	TRBV6-2/TRBV6-3	TRBJ2-7	CASSYGLAGLYF	TGTGCCAGCAGTTACGGACTAGCGGGGCTCTACTTC
.	TRBD1	TRBV12-3/TRBV12-4	TRBJ2-1	CASRPLKGGARDNEQFF	TGTGCCAGCAGACCCCTTAAAGGGGGCGCTCGAGACAATGAGCAGTTCTTC
few	TRBD2	TRBV10-3	TRBJ2-3	CAIRALAASTDTQYF	TGTGCCATCAGGGCCCTAGCGGCTAGCACAGATACGCAGTATTTT
many	.	TRBV7-2	TRBJ2-7	CASSRRAYEQYF	TGTGCCAGCAGCCGTCGGGCCTACGAGCAGTACTTC
.	.	TRBV12-3/TRBV12-4	TRBJ2-1	CASLGDHGRGREQFF	TGTGCCAGTTTGGGCGATCATGGAAGGGGCCGAGAGCAGTTCTTC
few	.	TRBV24-1	TRBJ2-1	CATSDSQGLQPEQFF	TGTGCCACCAGTGATAGCCAGGGTTTACAACCGGAGCAGTTCTTC
.	.	TRBV7-8	TRBJ1-2	CASRPRGGLDYGYTF	TGTGCCAGCAGACCAAGAGGAGGGTTGGATTATGGCTACACCTTC
few	.	TRBV4-1	TRBJ2-1	CASSPLGGDPRNEQFF	TGCGCCAGCAGCCCCCTTGGCGGGGACCCTCGCAATGAGCAGTTCTTC
once	TRBD2	TRBV19	TRBJ2-1	CASRGVAGGVSNEQFF	TGTGCCTCCCGAGGGGTAGCGGGAGGAGTCTCGAATGAGCAGTTCTTC
few	.	TRBV10-1	TRBJ2-2	CASSRDLASGELFF	TGCGCCAGCAGCCGGGACCTTGCTAGCGGGGAGCTGTTTTTT
few	.	TRBV5-6	TRBJ1-1	CASSRTHQNTEAFF	TGTGCCAGCAGCAGGACTCACCAGAACACTGAAGCTTTCTTT
.	.	TRBV12-3/TRBV12-4	TRBJ1-2	CATGSGEGGYTF	TGTGCCACAGGGTCAGGGGAAGGAGGCTACACCTTC
few	.	TRBV9	TRBJ2-7	CASSVGVGSSYEQYF	TGTGCCAGCAGCGTAGGGGTGGGCAGCTCCTACGAGCAGTACTTC
.	.	TRBV7-9	TRBJ2-1	CASSFTGTQESFF	TGTGCCAGCAGCTTCACCGGGACTCAAGAGAGTTTCTTC
many	.	TRBV19	TRBJ2-3	CASSISDRRDTQYF	TGTGCCAGTAGTATTAGTGACAGAAGAGATACGCAGTATTTT
.	.	TRBV28	TRBJ2-2	CAGEKNTGELFF	TGTGCAGGGGAGAAAAACACCGGGGAGCTGTTTTTT